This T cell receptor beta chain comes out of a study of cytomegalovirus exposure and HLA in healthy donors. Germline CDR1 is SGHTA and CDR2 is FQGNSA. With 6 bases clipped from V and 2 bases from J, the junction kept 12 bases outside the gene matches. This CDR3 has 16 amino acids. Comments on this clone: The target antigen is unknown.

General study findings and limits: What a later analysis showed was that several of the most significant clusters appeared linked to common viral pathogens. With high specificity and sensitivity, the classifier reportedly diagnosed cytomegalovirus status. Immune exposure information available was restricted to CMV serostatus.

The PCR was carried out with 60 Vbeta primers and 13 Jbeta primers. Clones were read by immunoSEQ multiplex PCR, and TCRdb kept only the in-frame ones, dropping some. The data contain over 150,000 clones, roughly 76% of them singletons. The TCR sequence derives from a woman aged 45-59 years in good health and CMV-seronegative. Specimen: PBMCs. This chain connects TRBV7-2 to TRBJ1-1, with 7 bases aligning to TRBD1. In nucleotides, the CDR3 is TGTGCCAGCAGACTACTTCGCGACAGGGTAAACACTGAAGCTTTCTTT. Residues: CASRLLRDRVNTEAFF.